The 21 T cell receptor beta chains below come from one sample, sequenced in a study of T cell clusters in autoimmune cytopenias. TRB was amplified by touch-down multiplex PCR, primer pools A and B combined. TCRdb reprocessed the multiplex PCR reads and keeps a single row for each CDR3 protein, giving no DNA. The listing records 6,000 to 9,000 distinct CDR3 sequences. Roughly 38,000 genome equivalents of blood DNA were amplified for TRB. Sequenced sample: peripheral blood. These receptors came from a human donor with an autoimmune cytopenia or autoimmune hepatitis (not recorded which).

This chain joins TRBV18 and TRBJ1-5. This CDR3 comprises 15 residues. In germline, CDR1 is KGHSH, CDR2 LQKENI. CDR3: CASSPRGGINQPQHF.

The rearrangement uses TRBV5-4 and TRBJ2-1; TCRdb's D call of TRBD2 is untestable without DNA. CDR3 size: 19 residues. Germline assignment: CDR1 SGHNT and CDR2 YYREEE (reference sequence). The CDR3 loop reads CASSLDLLSGRSSYNEQFF.

Considering frequency, this clonotype is medium-sized (0.01 to 0.1%). The chain is built from TRBV19 and TRBJ2-7; there is no DNA to check the TCRdb D call of TRBD1. The CDR3 has 15 residues. Per the germline V gene, CDR1 is LNHDA and CDR2 is SQIVND (reference sequence). The CDR3 sequence: CASSDRGTGTYEQYF.

The chain links TRBV19 to TRBJ2-3; TCRdb's D call of TRBD1 is untestable without DNA. Per germline, CDR1 LNHDA and CDR2 SQIVND (reference sequence). CDR3 length: 13 residues. CDR3 protein: CAWSGKGRDTQYF.

V usage is TRBV6-6 and J usage is TRBJ2-2; TCRdb's D gene call, TRBD2, goes unchecked for lack of DNA. Per the germline V gene, CDR1 is MNHNY and CDR2 is SVGAGI (reference sequence). The CDR3 runs to 16 residues. CDR3 sequence: CASSLGLAGGSGELFF.

The chain employs TRBV5-1 and TRBJ2-3. Germline V gives CDR1 SGHRS, CDR2 YFSETQ. The CDR3 is 15 residues long. CDR3 sequence reads: CASSLGAQGTDTQYF.

This clonotype registers large (0.1 to 1%) by frequency. The rearrangement joins TRBV5-5 to TRBJ2-5; TCRdb picks TRBD2, but there is no DNA to check that call. The length of the CDR3 is 13 residues. The germline gives CDR1 SGHKS, CDR2 YYEKEE (reference sequence). The CDR3 loop reads CASSSGGRETQYF.

CDR3 region: CASSYEVAGGYEQYF. J is TRBJ2-7 and V is TRBV6-2 or TRBV6-3; TCRdb's assignment of TRBD2 cannot be checked, as there is no DNA. CDR3 length: 15 amino acids. The germline CDR1 and CDR2 sequences are MNHEY and SVGEGT.

Its frequency marks this clonotype as medium-sized. The chain uses TRBV6-5 and TRBJ2-3; TCRdb's D gene call, TRBD1, goes unchecked for lack of DNA. CDR3 length: 13 amino acids. Germline V lookup: CDR1 MNHEY, CDR2 SVGAGI. CDR3 sequence reads: CASSRTGDGVRYF.

The chain has TRBV30 and TRBJ1-2; the D call from TCRdb, TRBD1, cannot be confirmed without DNA. Germline V CDR1 and CDR2: GTSNPN, SVGIG (reference sequence). The CDR3 is made up of 13 amino acids. This CDR3 is CAWSRQGSYGYTF. Combining the CDR3 with reference TRBV30 and TRBJ1-2 gives the whole variable domain SQTIHQWPATLVQPVGSPLSLECTVEGTSNPNLYWYRQAAGRGLQLLFYSVGIGQISSEVPQNLSASRPQDRQFILSSKKLLLSDSGFYLCAWSRQGSYGYTFGSGTRLTVV.

V usage is TRBV30 and J usage is TRBJ2-1; there is no DNA to check the TCRdb D call of TRBD1. The length of the CDR3 is 15 residues. The germline V gene encodes CDR1 GTSNPN and CDR2 SVGIG (reference sequence). The CDR3 spells CAWSPGPISYNEQFF.

The rearrangement links TRBV30 to TRBJ2-7; TCRdb proposes TRBD1, but this gene call is untestable without DNA. CDR3 length: 12 amino acids. The germline CDR1 and CDR2 sequences are GTSNPN and SVGIG (reference sequence). The CDR3 reads CAWSRGQGQQYF.

V usage is TRBV7-9 and J usage is TRBJ1-1; there is no DNA to check the TCRdb D call of TRBD1. This CDR3 is built from 14 residues. Germline V lookup: CDR1 SEHNR, CDR2 FQNEAQ (reference sequence). The CDR3 reads CASSLEGRATEAFF.

V usage is TRBV19 and J usage is TRBJ2-7. This CDR3 region has 14 residues. Germline CDR1 LNHDA, CDR2 SQIVND (reference sequence). CDR3 protein: CASSICMSSYEQYF. The variable domain in full, completed from reference TRBV19 and TRBJ2-7, reads DGGITQSPKYLFRKEGQNVTLSCEQNLNHDAMYWYRQDPGQGLRLIYYSQIVNDFQKGDIAEGYSVSREKKESFPLTVTSAQKNPTAFYLCASSICMSSYEQYFGPGTRLTVT.

This clonotype ranks as medium-sized in terms of frequency. The genes are TRBV5-4 and TRBJ2-1; lacking DNA, the TRBD2 call made by TCRdb goes unchecked. The CDR3 is 15 amino acids. Germline V gene data show CDR1 as SGHNT and CDR2 as YYREEE (reference sequence). The CDR3 loop reads CASSLVAGSHNEQFF.

V is TRBV12-5 and J is TRBJ1-2; the TCRdb D gene call, TRBD1, has no DNA to confirm it. Germline assignment: CDR1 LGHNT and CDR2 FRNRAP. The CDR3 contains 17 residues. The CDR3 spells CASGPEKGQGAPYGYTF.

CDR3 region: CASSPYESSTDTQYF. This chain uses TRBV18 with TRBJ2-3. CDR3 size: 15 residues. Germline V lookup: CDR1 KGHSH, CDR2 LQKENI.

This chain links TRBV7-2 with TRBJ2-7; TCRdb indicates TRBD2, and absent DNA this call remains unverified. This CDR3 is 15 amino acids long. The germline V gene has CDR1 SGHTA and CDR2 FQGNSA. CDR3 loop: CASSRSGTEAYEQYF.

The V gene is TRBV30, the J gene TRBJ1-5; with no DNA, the TCRdb D assignment of TRBD1 cannot be verified. Germline CDR1 GTSNPN, CDR2 SVGIG (reference sequence). The CDR3 sequence is 14 residues long. CDR3 sequence reads: CAWDPGQKDQPQHF.

The CDR3 region is CASSPPSTRGHEQYF. The chain carries TRBV18 and TRBJ2-7; TCRdb's assignment of TRBD1 cannot be checked, as there is no DNA. Germline CDR1 and CDR2: KGHSH and LQKENI. The CDR3 consists of 15 residues.

Measured by frequency, this clonotype is medium-sized. The chain couples TRBV29-1 to TRBJ2-6. The CDR3 has 13 amino acids. Germline V gene lookup returns CDR1 SQVTM and CDR2 ANQGSEA. The CDR3 spells CSAKESGANVLTF.